One T cell receptor (beta chain) is described in this entry. At least ten counts were recorded for this clonotype. This receptor's antigen is unknown. Within one base of it there is no much larger clone, and no base qualities were kept. The data were taken from a study of spatial heterogeneity in lung cancer (dated by TCRdb to the late 2010s). In terms of the full investigation: More beta-chain than alpha-chain transcripts were consistently detected, likely reflecting higher beta-chain transcript abundance. In the raw uncorrected reads, each unique combination of TCR and UMI appeared more than ten times on average. The study quantitatively compared TCR alpha and beta repertoires across multiple tumor regions, matched nontumor lung and blood in non-small cell lung cancer. TCR repertoire features were related to nonsynonymous mutation counts determined by whole-exome sequencing of tumor tissue. Both alpha and beta chains were TCR-sequenced in 210 or so tumor regions, approximately 68 matched nontumor lung samples and roughly 50 PBMC samples obtained at surgery. Study-level results and caveats: Ubiquitous expanded tumor TCRs were found in blood more often at tumor resection than at routine follow-up. Additional single-cell paired TCR alpha and beta sequencing was considered necessary to confirm, at a functional level, the hypothesis that regional TCRs recognize regional mutations.

In light of the paper, this sample's time point label describes: sample taken at primary tumor resection. Whole RNA extracted from tumor and nontumor lung tissue, or from cryopreserved PBMC samples, was used for TCR sequencing without cell sorting. Donors were under 95 patients with early-stage, untreated non-small cell lung cancer from the lung TRACERx cohort. A patient was chosen for TCR sequencing only when enough RNA was available from at least two tumor regions. To prepare the library, 5' RACE was applied. TCRdb shows the sequencer as NextSeq 500. To allow correction of PCR and sequencing errors, the TCR library protocol tagged every TCR cDNA molecule with a unique molecular identifier. The study's processing was this. TCR identification, UMI-based error correction and CDR3 extraction were performed with Decombinator tools. TCRs above a frequency of 2 per 1,000, corresponding to the top 1% of the tumor frequency distribution, were defined as expanded. Rényi diversity was computed with the R vegan package after subsampling each repertoire 100 times to 5,000 TCRs. CDR3 similarity networks were built from amino acid triplet string-kernel similarity, with CDR3s being connected when pairwise similarity was above 0.82. The public reads were reprocessed in TCRdb via fastp at Q25 and MiXCR, keeping in-frame beta chains. Here each entry gathers all rows of one CDR3 protein and keeps the most common genes and DNA. The authors' filters were not applied to this entry. Within this sample are about 48,000 distinct CDR3 sequences, with roughly 5% of them counted one time only. The top ten clones comprise around 10% of the sample.

Trimming takes 6 bases from V and 1 base from J, and the germline ends sit 14 bases apart. The CDR3 goes from the cysteine to the phenylalanine over 15 residues. Only CDR3 DNA is held: 45 bases, read in frame from base 1. CDR1 and CDR2 were assigned from the germline V gene as SNHLY and FYNNEI. This TCR was sampled from a male donor with early-stage non-small cell lung cancer. Recombination joined TRBV2 with TRBJ2-3, with a weak D call of TRBD1 (6 bases match). The sample in question was PBMCs, obtained at surgery. The CDR3 protein is CASSPRDTRTDTQYF. The sequence in DNA is TGTGCCAGCAGCCCCCGGGACACCCGCACAGATACGCAGTATTTT.